The present entry profiles one T cell receptor beta chain with its context. What it binds is unknown. The CDR3 loop spans 16 amino acids. CDR1 is MDHEN, CDR2 SYDVKM, per germline. V was clipped by 7 bases and J by 3 bases, with 18 bases between them. Unique molecular identifiers were incorporated when the TCRbeta library was constructed. TCRdb reprocessed the PCR reads via MiXCR and lists one record per CDR3 protein. The profile shows just under 150,000 distinct CDR3 sequences, around 9% of them singletons. This sample was included in a study of T-cell reconstitution after alpha-beta-depleted transplantation in children. Findings and caveats of the study: Surviving recipient T cells and thymic progenitors underlay high day-60 TCRbeta diversity in some patients.

The V call is TRBV28, the J call TRBJ1-4, with D hard to call. This clonotype was obtained from a female patient younger than 10 who had a stem cell transplant for congenital amegakaryocytic thrombocytopenia, so the T cells may come from the graft donor. Sequenced material: PBMCs, mostly from graft donor cells, taken 180 days after TCRalphabeta/CD19-depleted stem cell transplant. The CDR3 nucleotides read TGTGCCAGCACCTCCGTCGGGGAGATCTCTAATGAAAAACTGTTTTTT. This gives the protein CASTSVGEISNEKLFF. The whole variable domain, remainder taken from reference TRBV28 and TRBJ1-4, is DVKVTQSSRYLVKRTGEKVFLECVQDMDHENMFWYRQDPGLGLRLIYFSYDVKMKEKGDIPEGYSVSREKKERFSLILESASTNQTSMYLCASTSVGEISNEKLFFGSGTQLSVL.